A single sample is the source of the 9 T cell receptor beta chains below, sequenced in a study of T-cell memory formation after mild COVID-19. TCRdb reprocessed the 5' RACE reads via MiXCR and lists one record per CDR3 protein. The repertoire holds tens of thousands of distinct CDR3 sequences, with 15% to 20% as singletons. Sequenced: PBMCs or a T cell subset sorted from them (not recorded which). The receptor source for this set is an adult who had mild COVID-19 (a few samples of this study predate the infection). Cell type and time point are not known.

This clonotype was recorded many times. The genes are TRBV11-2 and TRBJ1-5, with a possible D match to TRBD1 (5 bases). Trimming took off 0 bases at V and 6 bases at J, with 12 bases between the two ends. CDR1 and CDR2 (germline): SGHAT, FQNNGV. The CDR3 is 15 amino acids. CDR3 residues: CASSLDRGSSQPQHF. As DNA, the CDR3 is TGTGCCAGCAGCTTAGATCGGGGGTCAAGTCAGCCCCAGCATTTT.

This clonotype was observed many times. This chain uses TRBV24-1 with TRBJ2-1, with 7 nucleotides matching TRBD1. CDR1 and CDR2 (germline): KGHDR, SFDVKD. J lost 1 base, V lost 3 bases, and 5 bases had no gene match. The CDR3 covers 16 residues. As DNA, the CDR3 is TGTGCCACCAGTGATAGACAGGGACCATCCTACAATGAGCAGTTCTTC. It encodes CATSDRQGPSYNEQFF.

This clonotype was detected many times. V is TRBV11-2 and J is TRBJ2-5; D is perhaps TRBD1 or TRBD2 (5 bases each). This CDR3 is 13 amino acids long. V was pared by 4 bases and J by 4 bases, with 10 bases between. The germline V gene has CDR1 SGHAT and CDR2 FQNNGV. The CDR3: CASSWGFGETQYF. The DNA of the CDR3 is TGTGCCAGCAGCTGGGGGTTCGGAGAGACCCAGTACTTC.

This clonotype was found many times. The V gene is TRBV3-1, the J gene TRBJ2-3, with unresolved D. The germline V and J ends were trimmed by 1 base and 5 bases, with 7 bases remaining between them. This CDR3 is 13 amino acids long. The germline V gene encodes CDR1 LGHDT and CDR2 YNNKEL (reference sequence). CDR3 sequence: CASSQGVLDTQYF. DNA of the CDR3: TGTGCCAGCAGCCAAGGCGTTTTAGATACGCAGTATTTT.

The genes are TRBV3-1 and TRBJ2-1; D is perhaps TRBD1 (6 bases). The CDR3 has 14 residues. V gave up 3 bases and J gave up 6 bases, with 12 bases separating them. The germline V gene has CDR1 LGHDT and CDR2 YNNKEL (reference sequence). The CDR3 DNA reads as TGTGCCAGCAGCCAGATGCAGGGGCCCAATGAGCAGTTCTTC. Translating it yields CASSQMQGPNEQFF.

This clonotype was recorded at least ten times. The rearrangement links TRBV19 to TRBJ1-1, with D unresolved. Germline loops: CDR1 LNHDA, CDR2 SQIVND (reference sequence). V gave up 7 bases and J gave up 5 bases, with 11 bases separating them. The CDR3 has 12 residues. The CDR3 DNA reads TGTGCCAGTATAGGCGGTGGAACTGAAGCTTTCTTT. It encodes CASIGGGTEAFF. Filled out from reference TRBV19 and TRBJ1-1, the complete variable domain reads DGGITQSPKYLFRKEGQNVTLSCEQNLNHDAMYWYRQDPGQGLRLIYYSQIVNDFQKGDIAEGYSVSREKKESFPLTVTSAQKNPTAFYLCASIGGGTEAFFGQGTRLTVV.

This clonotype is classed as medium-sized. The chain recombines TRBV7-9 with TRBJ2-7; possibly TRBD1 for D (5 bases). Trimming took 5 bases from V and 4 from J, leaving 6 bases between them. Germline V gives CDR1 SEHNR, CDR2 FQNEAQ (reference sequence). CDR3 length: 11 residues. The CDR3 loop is CASSPGYEQYF. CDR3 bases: TGTGCCAGCAGCCCAGGGTACGAGCAGTACTTC.

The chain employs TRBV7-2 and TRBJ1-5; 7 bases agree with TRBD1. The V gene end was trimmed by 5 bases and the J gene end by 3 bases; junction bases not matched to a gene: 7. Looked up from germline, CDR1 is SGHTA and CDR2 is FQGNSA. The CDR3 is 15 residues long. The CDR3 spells CASSPTGTVNQPQHF. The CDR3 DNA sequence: TGTGCCAGCAGCCCAACGGGGACAGTCAATCAGCCCCAGCATTTT.

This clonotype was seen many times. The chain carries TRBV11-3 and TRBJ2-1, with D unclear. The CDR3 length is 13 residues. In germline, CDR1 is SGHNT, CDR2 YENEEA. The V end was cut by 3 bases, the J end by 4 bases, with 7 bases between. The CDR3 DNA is TGTGCCAGCAGCTTTGGATCATACAATGAGCAGTTCTTC. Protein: CASSFGSYNEQFF.